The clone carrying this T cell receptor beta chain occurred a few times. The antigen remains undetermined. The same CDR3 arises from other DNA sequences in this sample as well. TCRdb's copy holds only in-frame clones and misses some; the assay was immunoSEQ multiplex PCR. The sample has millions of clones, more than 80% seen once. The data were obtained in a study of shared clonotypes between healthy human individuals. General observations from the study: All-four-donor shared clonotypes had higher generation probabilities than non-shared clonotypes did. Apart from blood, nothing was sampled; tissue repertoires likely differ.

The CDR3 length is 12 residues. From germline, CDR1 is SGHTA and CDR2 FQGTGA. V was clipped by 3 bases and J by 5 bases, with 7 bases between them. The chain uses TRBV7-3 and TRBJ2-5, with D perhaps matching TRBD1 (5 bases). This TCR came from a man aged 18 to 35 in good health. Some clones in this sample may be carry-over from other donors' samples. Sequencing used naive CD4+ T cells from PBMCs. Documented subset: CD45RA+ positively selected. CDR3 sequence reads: CASSFPGETQYF. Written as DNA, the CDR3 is TGTGCCAGCAGCTTTCCAGGGGAGACCCAGTACTTC.